The 20 T cell receptor beta chains below all came from one sample that was sequenced in a study of post-analysis software for immune sequencing data. Study outcomes and limitations: TRBV5-6, TRBV5-1 and TRBV20-1 were among a handful of TRBV segments more frequent in patients than controls.

These receptors lack a known antigen. Libraries were made from TCR beta cDNA, and they carried unique molecular identifiers. TCRdb called the PCR reads again in MiXCR, with one record for every CDR3 protein. The sample has 800,000 to 950,000 distinct CDR3 sequences, roughly 50% seen once. The specimen was blood. Source of these receptors: a girl aged 10 to 17 with multiple sclerosis.

V usage is TRBV5-1 and J usage is TRBJ2-5; 9 nucleotides line up with TRBD2. V shed 0 bases and J 5 bases; nucleotides not matched to a gene: 11. The V gene's germline CDR1 is SGHRS and CDR2 YFSETQ. The CDR3 sequence is 17 residues long. The CDR3 nucleotides read TGCGCCAGCAGCTTGGGACCCCAGCGGGGGGCCCGGGAGACCCAGTACTTC. It specifies CASSLGPQRGARETQYF.

The rearrangement joins TRBV5-1 to TRBJ2-7; no reliable D call. Trimming took 6 bases from V and 2 from J, leaving 15 bases between them. The CDR3 has 14 residues. In germline, CDR1 is SGHRS, CDR2 YFSETQ. CDR3: CASTAAGAPYEQYF. As DNA, the CDR3 is TGCGCCAGCACCGCGGCAGGCGCCCCCTACGAGCAGTACTTC.

This chain joins TRBV12-3 or TRBV12-4 and TRBJ2-4; 7 nucleotides align to TRBD1. The DNA end favors TRBJ2-7, so the J call may be wrong. The CDR3 runs 14 residues. The CDR3 DNA reads TGTGCCAGCAGACCATCCGGGACAGTCTACGAGCAGTACTTC. It translates to CASRPSGTVYEQYF.

The J gene is TRBJ2-7, the V gene TRBV20-1; 9 bases align to TRBD2. V shed 0 bases, J shed 8 bases, and the junction held 11 bases outside the gene matches. Germline assignment: CDR1 DFQATT and CDR2 SNEGSKA (reference sequence). The CDR3 is made up of 15 amino acids. CDR3 sequence (DNA): TGCAGTGCTAGAGATTATGCTAGCGGGAATGTTAAGCAGTACTTC. Protein product: CSARDYASGNVKQYF.

The rearrangement links TRBV27 to TRBJ2-7; no firm D call. Trimming removed 7 bases at V and 4 bases at J, with 17 bases between. The CDR3 length is 14 residues. Germline assignment: CDR1 MNHEY and CDR2 SMNVEV (reference sequence). CDR3 DNA sequence: TGTGCCAGCACCCCTGGGAACAGTATATACGAGCAGTACTTC. Its translation: CASTPGNSIYEQYF.

The V call is TRBV7-9, the J call TRBJ2-6; 9 positions agree with TRBD1. There are 19 residues in the CDR3. CDR1 is SEHNR and CDR2 is FQNEAQ in the germline V gene (reference sequence). The junction had 9 bases not matched to a gene; V was cut back by 3 bases and J by 0 bases. The CDR3 DNA is TGTGCCAGCAGCTTGCTTTGGGACAGGGTCGTCTCTGGGGCCAACGTCCTGACTTTC. Its protein is CASSLLWDRVVSGANVLTF.

The chain couples TRBV20-1 to TRBJ1-4; D gene uncertain. This CDR3 is 14 amino acids long. The V end was cut by 5 bases, the J end by 0 bases, with 10 bases between. Germline lookup yields CDR1 DFQATT and CDR2 SNEGSKA (reference sequence). Written as DNA, the CDR3 is TGCAGTGCTTCCGGTCAGGCAACTAATGAAAAACTGTTTTTT. Translating gives CSASGQATNEKLFF.

V is TRBV5-1 and J is TRBJ2-1; tentatively, D is TRBD2 (5 bases). CDR1 SGHRS and CDR2 YFSETQ come from the germline V gene. This CDR3 is built from 16 residues. Trimming removed 0 bases from V and 0 bases from J, with 10 bases in between. In DNA, the CDR3 is TGCGCCAGCAGCTTGGACGGGGATCCCTCCTACAATGAGCAGTTCTTC. Its translation: CASSLDGDPSYNEQFF. The full variable domain, in which reference TRBV5-1 and TRBJ2-1 provide the parts outside the CDR3, is KAGVTQTPRYLIKTRGQQVTLSCSPISGHRSVSWYQQTPGQGLQFLFEYFSETQRNKGNFPGRFSGRQFSNSRSEMNVSTLELGDSALYLCASSLDGDPSYNEQFFGPGTRLTVL.

The CDR3 here is CASSVTGTGTYEQYF. CDR3 DNA sequence: TGTGCCAGCAGTGTGACCGGGACAGGGACCTACGAGCAGTACTTC. This chain connects TRBV27 to TRBJ2-7, with 9 bases identical to TRBD1. The V gene's germline CDR1 is MNHEY and CDR2 SMNVEV (reference sequence). This CDR3 region has 15 residues. After removal of 5 bases from V and 2 bases from J, the junction contained 7 bases not matched to a gene.

CDR3 DNA sequence: TGCGCCAGCAGTGAGTCGAACCAAGAGACCCAGTACTTC. Encoded protein: CASSESNQETQYF. The chain uses TRBV10-1 and TRBJ2-5; no reliable D call. The CDR3 is 13 amino acids. Germline CDR1 is WNHNN and CDR2 is SYGVQD (reference sequence). V lost 0 bases and J lost 0, with 2 bases in between.

The chain recombines TRBV29-1 with TRBJ2-5, with 7 bases aligning to TRBD1. Losses at the gene ends were 7 bases for V and 2 bases for J; bases not matched to a gene: 4. Germline values: CDR1 SQVTM, CDR2 ANQGSEA. The CDR3 has 12 amino acids. CDR3 nucleotides: TGCAGCGGGGAGACAGGGCAAGAGACCCAGTACTTC. It is translated as CSGETGQETQYF.

Only a few counts were recorded for this clonotype. This chain joins TRBV2 and TRBJ1-2, with a weak D call TRBD1 (5 bases). The CDR3 consists of 15 residues. V lost 0 bases, J lost 4 bases, and 12 bases lay in between. Germline V CDR1 and CDR2: SNHLY, FYNNEI. CDR3 sequence: CASSEAGGSGYGYTF. DNA of the CDR3: TGTGCCAGCAGTGAAGCGGGGGGTTCAGGCTATGGCTACACCTTC.

The J gene is TRBJ2-7, the V gene TRBV5-1; possible D gene TRBD1, 5 bases. CDR1 is SGHRS and CDR2 is YFSETQ in the germline V gene. There are 14 residues in the CDR3. Between the trimmed V and J ends, which lost 0 bases and 5 bases, there was a span of 12 bases. CDR3 nucleotides: TGCGCCAGCAGCTTGGAAGCCAGGGCCGACGAGCAGTACTTC. Protein sequence: CASSLEARADEQYF.

J is TRBJ1-1 and V is TRBV20-1; weak D call: TRBD1 (5 bases). This CDR3 is built from 15 residues. The V and J ends lost 1 base and 1 base respectively, with 13 bases between them. Germline V gives CDR1 DFQATT, CDR2 SNEGSKA (reference sequence). The CDR3 bases are TGCAGTGCTAGAGGTCTAGCCAGGGCGAACACTGAAGCTTTCTTT. The encoded protein is CSARGLARANTEAFF.

The V call is TRBV20-1, the J call TRBJ2-7, with 13 positions matching TRBD2. This CDR3 contains 14 residues. CDR1 is DFQATT, CDR2 SNEGSKA, per germline (reference sequence). Losses at the gene ends were 5 bases for V and 6 bases for J; bases not matched to a gene: 7. CDR3 in amino acids: CSAPGLAGVGEQYF. The CDR3 DNA reads TGCAGTGCTCCCGGACTAGCGGGAGTCGGCGAGCAGTACTTC.

The chain uses TRBV7-2 and TRBJ1-2; the D is unclear. In germline, CDR1 is SGHTA, CDR2 FQGNSA. This CDR3 is built from 14 residues. V dropped 5 bases and J dropped 4 bases, with 14 bases sitting between them. The chain's CDR3 is CASSPGSPGYGYTF. Written as DNA, the CDR3 is TGTGCCAGCAGCCCCGGGTCCCCGGGCTATGGCTACACCTTC.

This clonotype was seen only a few times. The chain combines TRBV6-2 or TRBV6-3 with TRBJ2-7; D is unclear. The CDR3 is 15 amino acids. Trimming took off 6 bases at V and 1 base at J, with 16 bases between the two ends. Germline V gene sequence: CDR1 MNHEY, CDR2 SVGEGT. Here the CDR3 reads CASRQIEALSYEQYF. The CDR3 nucleotides are TGTGCCAGCAGGCAAATTGAGGCACTATCCTACGAGCAGTACTTC.

V and J are TRBV12-3 or TRBV12-4 and TRBJ2-1; a possible D gene is TRBD1 (6 bases). The CDR3 has 13 residues. V lost 5 bases and J lost 7, with 12 bases in between. Here the CDR3 reads CASSNTGYNEQFF. DNA of the CDR3: TGTGCCAGCAGTAACACAGGGTATAATGAGCAGTTCTTC.

The chain uses TRBV5-1 and TRBJ1-2, with a weak D call TRBD1 (6 bases). This CDR3 is 13 amino acids long. The germline V gene encodes CDR1 SGHRS and CDR2 YFSETQ. Deletions cut 2 bases from V and 8 bases from J, with 13 bases between. The CDR3 sequence: CASSLTGSRGYTF. CDR3 nucleotides: TGCGCCAGCAGCTTAACAGGGTCTCGGGGCTACACCTTC.

The V gene is TRBV7-9, the J gene TRBJ2-7, with a possible D match to TRBD2 (5 bases). The CDR3 length is 16 residues. The V gene's germline CDR1 is SEHNR and CDR2 FQNEAQ (reference sequence). V was cut by 4 bases and J by 6 bases, with 22 bases left in between. CDR3 loop: CASSYLGLEFGGEQYF. The CDR3 region has the DNA TGTGCCAGCAGCTACCTAGGACTCGAATTTGGAGGCGAGCAGTACTTC.